One and the same sample provided the 30 T cell receptor beta chains below, sequenced in a study of monozygotic twins with inflammatory bowel disease. From the 5' RACE reads, TCRdb lists one entry per CDR3 protein and no DNA. In total, the table holds over 200,000 distinct CDR3 sequences. What was sequenced was blood. These receptors came from a human donor with ulcerative colitis or Crohn's disease, or a healthy co-twin of an affected twin (not recorded which).

The chain is built from TRBV2 and TRBJ2-1. From germline, CDR1 is SNHLY and CDR2 FYNNEI. The CDR3 runs 12 residues. This chain's CDR3 is CASANTYNEQFF.

The rearrangement uses TRBV7-9 and TRBJ2-7; TCRdb calls TRBD1, which cannot be checked without DNA. The CDR3 is made up of 13 amino acids. Germline-derived CDR1 and CDR2 are SEHNR and FQNEAQ (reference sequence). CDR3: CASNPDRNNEQYF.

The V gene is TRBV12-3 or TRBV12-4, the J gene TRBJ1-4; TCRdb names TRBD1, which stays unverified in the absence of DNA. The CDR3 consists of 15 residues. The CDR3 sequence: CASSPGYQAGEKLFF.

The genes are TRBV28 and TRBJ1-2; TCRdb returns TRBD1, unconfirmable since there is no DNA. Germline CDR1 MDHEN, CDR2 SYDVKM. The CDR3 is 16 amino acids. CDR3 protein: CASSLWEGASSYGYTF.

The rearrangement uses TRBV5-1 and TRBJ1-1; TCRdb's D gene call, TRBD1, goes unchecked for lack of DNA. Germline V CDR1 and CDR2: SGHRS, YFSETQ. The CDR3 is 15 amino acids. CDR3 region: CASSLIDRGLGEAFF.

The chain is built from TRBV27 and TRBJ2-7; the D call of TRBD2 rests on TCRdb alone, since no DNA is present to check it. CDR3 length: 15 residues. The V gene's germline CDR1 is MNHEY and CDR2 SMNVEV (reference sequence). The CDR3 spells CASSLLAGVAGEQYF.

The J gene is TRBJ1-5, the V gene TRBV12-3 or TRBV12-4. This CDR3 contains 17 residues. This CDR3 reads CASSSLGLVGRNQPQHF.

The J gene is TRBJ2-3, the V gene TRBV9; the TRBD2 assignment by TCRdb is unverifiable without DNA. This CDR3 has 16 amino acids. Per germline, CDR1 SGDLS and CDR2 YYNGEE. CDR3 region: CASSPGPGLSTDTQYF.

CDR3 protein: CAGTGNSPLHF. The chain uses TRBV6-5 and TRBJ1-6; lacking DNA, the TRBD1 call made by TCRdb goes unchecked. There are 11 residues in the CDR3. The germline CDR1 and CDR2 sequences are MNHEY and SVGAGI.

The V and J genes are TRBV28 and TRBJ2-5; TCRdb gives TRBD1 as the D gene, but with no DNA this cannot be confirmed. The germline gives CDR1 MDHEN, CDR2 SYDVKM. There are 12 residues in the CDR3. The CDR3 sequence is CASRWTGRTQYF. Together with reference TRBV28 and TRBJ2-5, the CDR3 gives the full variable domain: DVKVTQSSRYLVKRTGEKVFLECVQDMDHENMFWYRQDPGLGLRLIYFSYDVKMKEKGDIPEGYSVSREKKERFSLILESASTNQTSMYLCASRWTGRTQYFGPGTRLLVL.

The genes are TRBV30 and TRBJ2-7; TCRdb's D gene call, TRBD1, goes unchecked for lack of DNA. Per germline, CDR1 GTSNPN and CDR2 SVGIG (reference sequence). The CDR3 is 13 amino acids. The CDR3 region is CAWAGDSTYEQYF.

This chain links TRBV6-2 or TRBV6-3 with TRBJ1-4; TCRdb lists TRBD1, though no DNA is available to test this call. The CDR3 has 13 residues. Per the germline V gene, CDR1 is MNHEY and CDR2 is SVGEGT. CDR3: CASAGTVKEKLFF.

V usage is TRBV5-1 and J usage is TRBJ2-2; TCRdb indicates TRBD1, and absent DNA this call remains unverified. CDR3 size: 15 residues. Per germline, CDR1 SGHRS and CDR2 YFSETQ. The CDR3 sequence is CASSLVGEGTGELFF.

CDR3: CAWRRGASYEQYF. The chain uses TRBV7-2 and TRBJ2-7; absent DNA, TCRdb's TRBD1 call cannot be checked. This CDR3 contains 13 residues. Germline V gene data show CDR1 as SGHTA and CDR2 as FQGNSA.

The chain is built from TRBV7-2 and TRBJ2-1; TCRdb's D gene call, TRBD2, goes unchecked for lack of DNA. This CDR3 comprises 15 residues. The germline gives CDR1 SGHTA, CDR2 FQGNSA. CDR3 sequence reads: CASSFRLAGVYEQFF.

The chain recombines TRBV19 with TRBJ1-4; TCRdb's D gene call, TRBD1, goes unchecked for lack of DNA. CDR1 is LNHDA and CDR2 is SQIVND in the germline V gene (reference sequence). The CDR3 contains 15 residues. CDR3 protein: CASSQGTGGYEKLFF. Together with reference TRBV19 and TRBJ1-4, the CDR3 gives the full variable domain: DGGITQSPKYLFRKEGQNVTLSCEQNLNHDAMYWYRQDPGQGLRLIYYSQIVNDFQKGDIAEGYSVSREKKESFPLTVTSAQKNPTAFYLCASSQGTGGYEKLFFGSGTQLSVL.

The J gene is TRBJ1-2, the V gene TRBV29-1; the TCRdb D gene call, TRBD1, has no DNA to confirm it. Germline CDR1 SQVTM, CDR2 ANQGSEA. This CDR3 comprises 13 residues. The CDR3 protein is CSVEDRDRRGYTF.

This chain uses TRBV6-6 with TRBJ1-1; TCRdb's D call, TRBD1, is unchecked because there is no DNA. The CDR3 contains 14 residues. Germline V gene data show CDR1 as MNHNY and CDR2 as SVGAGI (reference sequence). CDR3 sequence reads: CASRSDRVNTEAFF.

The chain couples TRBV9 to TRBJ1-1; TCRdb proposes TRBD1, but this gene call is untestable without DNA. From germline, CDR1 is SGDLS and CDR2 YYNGEE. There are 13 residues in the CDR3. CDR3 loop: CASSDSPNTEAFF.

This clonotype counts as medium-sized (0.01 to 0.1%) by frequency. The rearrangement joins TRBV6-2 or TRBV6-3 to TRBJ2-1; TCRdb's assignment of TRBD1 cannot be checked, as there is no DNA. The CDR3 loop spans 15 amino acids. Germline-derived CDR1 and CDR2 are MNHEY and SVGEGT. This CDR3 reads CASSSGDRESDEQFF.

The chain links TRBV5-1 to TRBJ1-1. Germline CDR1 SGHRS, CDR2 YFSETQ. The CDR3 consists of 15 residues. CDR3 region: CASSLEGGTNTEAFF.

V gene TRBV12-3 or TRBV12-4 combines with J gene TRBJ1-3; the D gene TCRdb calls, TRBD1, cannot be checked with no DNA. This CDR3 contains 15 residues. The chain's CDR3 is CASSLGGFSGNTIYF.

The chain uses TRBV9 and TRBJ2-3; TCRdb picks TRBD1, but there is no DNA to check that call. The CDR3 covers 17 residues. CDR1 SGDLS and CDR2 YYNGEE come from the germline V gene. The CDR3 sequence: CASSALISGGRGDTQYF.

The chain uses TRBV3-1 and TRBJ2-1; the TCRdb call, TRBD2, lacks DNA for checking. The CDR3 extends over 17 amino acids. Germline assignment: CDR1 LGHDT and CDR2 YNNKEL (reference sequence). The CDR3: CASSQPTLAGLIDEQFF.

V gene TRBV5-1 combines with J gene TRBJ2-1; lacking DNA, the TRBD1 call made by TCRdb goes unchecked. CDR3 length equals 15 residues. The germline V gene encodes CDR1 SGHRS and CDR2 YFSETQ. CDR3 residues: CASSLGGGPYNEQFF.

This rearrangement joins TRBV5-1 to TRBJ2-7; the TCRdb call, TRBD1, lacks DNA for checking. This CDR3 region has 16 residues. Looked up from germline, CDR1 is SGHRS and CDR2 is YFSETQ. CDR3 protein: CASSLDGGTGGVEQYF.

J is TRBJ2-3 and V is TRBV18. CDR3 length equals 15 residues. Germline V gene data show CDR1 as KGHSH and CDR2 as LQKENI. This chain's CDR3 is CASSNPTVSTDTQYF. The full variable domain, its missing parts supplied by reference TRBV18 and TRBJ2-3, is NAGVMQNPRHLVRRRGQEARLRCSPMKGHSHVYWYRQLPEEGLKFMVYLQKENIIDESGMPKERFSAEFPKEGPSILRIQQVVRGDSAAYFCASSNPTVSTDTQYFGPGTRLTVL.

The J gene is TRBJ2-3, the V gene TRBV7-6; the D gene TCRdb calls, TRBD1, cannot be checked with no DNA. CDR1 is SGHVS, CDR2 FNYEAQ, per germline. The CDR3 has 16 amino acids. The CDR3: CASSFGAGGAPDTQYF.

V gene TRBV7-2 combines with J gene TRBJ2-2; the D call from TCRdb, TRBD2, cannot be confirmed without DNA. This CDR3 is 19 amino acids long. Per the germline V gene, CDR1 is SGHTA and CDR2 is FQGNSA. This CDR3 reads CASSLTLAGGSGNTGELFF. The variable domain in full, with the rest retrieved from reference TRBV7-2 and TRBJ2-2, is GAGVSQSPSNKVTEKGKDVELRCDPISGHTALYWYRQSLGQGLEFLIYFQGNSAPDKSGLPSDRFSAERTGGSVSTLTIQRTQQEDSAVYLCASSLTLAGGSGNTGELFFGEGSRLTVL.

V is TRBV29-1 and J is TRBJ2-2; the D call from TCRdb, TRBD1, cannot be confirmed without DNA. Germline assignment: CDR1 SQVTM and CDR2 ANQGSEA. This CDR3 spans 12 amino acids. CDR3 amino acids: CSVLGGTGELFF.